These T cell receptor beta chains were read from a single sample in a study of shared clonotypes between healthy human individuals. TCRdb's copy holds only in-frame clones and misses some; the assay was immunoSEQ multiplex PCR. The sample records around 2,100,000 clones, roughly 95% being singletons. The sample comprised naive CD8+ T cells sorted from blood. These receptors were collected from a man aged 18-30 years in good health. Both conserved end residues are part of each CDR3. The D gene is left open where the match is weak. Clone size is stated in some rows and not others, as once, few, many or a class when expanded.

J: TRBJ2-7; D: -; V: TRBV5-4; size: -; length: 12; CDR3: CASSIDGYEQYF; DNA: TGTGCCAGCAGCATAGATGGGTACGAGCAGTACTTC
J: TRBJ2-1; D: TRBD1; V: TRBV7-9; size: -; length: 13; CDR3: CASSYTGANEQFF; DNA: TGTGCCAGCAGCTATACAGGGGCCAATGAGCAGTTCTTC
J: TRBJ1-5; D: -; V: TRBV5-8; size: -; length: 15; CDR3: CASSSGQLGNQPQHF; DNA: TGTGCCAGCAGCTCTGGCCAATTGGGCAATCAGCCCCAGCATTTT
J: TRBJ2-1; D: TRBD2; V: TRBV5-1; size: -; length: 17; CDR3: CASSLLGLAGNYNEQFF; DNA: TGCGCCAGCAGCTTGTTGGGACTAGCGGGAAATTACAATGAGCAGTTCTTC
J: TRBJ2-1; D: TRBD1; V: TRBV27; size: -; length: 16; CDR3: CASSLLRGGSENEQFF; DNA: TGTGCCAGCAGTTTATTGAGAGGGGGCAGTGAGAATGAGCAGTTCTTC
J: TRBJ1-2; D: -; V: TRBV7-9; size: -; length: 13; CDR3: CASSPALNYGYTF; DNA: TGTGCCAGCAGCCCCGCCCTCAACTATGGCTACACCTTC
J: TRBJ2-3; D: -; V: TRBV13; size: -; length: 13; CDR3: CASARENTDTQYF; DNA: TGTGCCAGCGCCCGGGAAAACACAGATACGCAGTATTTT
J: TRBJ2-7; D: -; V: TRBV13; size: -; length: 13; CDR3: CASSLAAVHEQYF; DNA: TGTGCCAGCAGCTTAGCGGCGGTTCACGAGCAGTACTTC
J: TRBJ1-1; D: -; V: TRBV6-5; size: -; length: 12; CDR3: CASTEGGAEAFF; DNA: TGTGCCAGCACCGAGGGGGGTGCTGAAGCTTTCTTT
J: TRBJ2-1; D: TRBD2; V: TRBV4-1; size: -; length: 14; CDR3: CASSPMGGSNEQFF; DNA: TGCGCCAGCAGCCCGATGGGGGGGTCCAATGAGCAGTTCTTC
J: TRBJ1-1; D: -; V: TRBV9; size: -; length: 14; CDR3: CASSETGANTEAFF; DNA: TGTGCCAGCAGCGAAACGGGAGCGAACACTGAAGCTTTCTTT
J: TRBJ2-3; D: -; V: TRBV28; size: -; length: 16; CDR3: CASSPVTGTSTDTQYF; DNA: TGTGCCAGCAGTCCCGTGACAGGGACTAGCACAGATACGCAGTATTTT
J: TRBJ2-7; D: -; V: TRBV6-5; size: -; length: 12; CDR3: CASSLRGNEQYF; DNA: TGTGCCAGCAGTCTCAGGGGCAACGAGCAGTACTTC
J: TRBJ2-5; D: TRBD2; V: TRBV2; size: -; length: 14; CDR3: CASSPSGREETQYF; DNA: TGTGCCAGCAGCCCTAGCGGGAGGGAGGAGACCCAGTACTTC
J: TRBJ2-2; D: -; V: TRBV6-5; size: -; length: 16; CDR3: CASSYWGSEHTGELFF; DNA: TGTGCCAGCAGTTATTGGGGGTCTGAGCACACCGGGGAGCTGTTTTTT
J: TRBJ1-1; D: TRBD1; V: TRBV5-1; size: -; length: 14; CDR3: CASSLRGTNTEAFF; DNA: TGCGCCAGCAGCCTCAGGGGGACGAACACTGAAGCTTTCTTT
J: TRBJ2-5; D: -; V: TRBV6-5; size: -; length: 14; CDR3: CASREQGLEETQYF; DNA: TGTGCCAGCAGGGAACAGGGTTTGGAAGAGACCCAGTACTTC
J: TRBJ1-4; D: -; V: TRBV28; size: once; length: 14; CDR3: CASSFRETNEKLFF; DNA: TGTGCCAGCAGTTTTCGAGAAACTAATGAAAAACTGTTTTTT
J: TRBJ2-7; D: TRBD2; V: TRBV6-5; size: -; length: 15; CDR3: CASSSLAGGPLEQYF; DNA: TGTGCCAGCAGTTCACTAGCGGGAGGGCCCCTCGAGCAGTACTTC
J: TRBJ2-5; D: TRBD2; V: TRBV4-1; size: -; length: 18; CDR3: CASSHSPGTSGIQETQYF; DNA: TGCGCCAGCAGCCACTCGCCCGGGACTAGCGGGATCCAAGAGACCCAGTACTTC
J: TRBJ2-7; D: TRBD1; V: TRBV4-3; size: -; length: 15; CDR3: CASSQTRTGSYEQYF; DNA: TGCGCCAGCAGCCAAACTCGGACAGGCTCCTACGAGCAGTACTTC
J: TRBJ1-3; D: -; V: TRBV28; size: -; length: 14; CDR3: CASSFRDSENTIYF; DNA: TGTGCCAGCAGTTTCAGGGACTCCGAAAACACCATATATTTT
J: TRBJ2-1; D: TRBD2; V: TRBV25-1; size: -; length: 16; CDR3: CASSGEAGGHFDEQFF; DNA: TGTGCCAGCAGTGGAGAGGCGGGGGGGCATTTCGATGAGCAGTTCTTC
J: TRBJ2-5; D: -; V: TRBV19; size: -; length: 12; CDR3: CASSDDPETQYF; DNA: TGTGCCAGTAGTGACGATCCAGAGACCCAGTACTTC
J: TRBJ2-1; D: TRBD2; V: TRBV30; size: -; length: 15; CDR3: CAWAPGTSGLNEQFF; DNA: TGTGCCTGGGCACCAGGGACTAGCGGACTCAATGAGCAGTTCTTC
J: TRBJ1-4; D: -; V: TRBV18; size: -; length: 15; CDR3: CASSPPAGLNEKLFF; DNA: TGTGCCAGCTCACCACCGGCCGGGCTTAATGAAAAACTGTTTTTT
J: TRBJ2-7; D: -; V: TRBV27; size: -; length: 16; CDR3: CASSSPSHTGTNEQYF; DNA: TGTGCCAGCAGTTCCCCATCTCACACAGGGACCAACGAGCAGTACTTC
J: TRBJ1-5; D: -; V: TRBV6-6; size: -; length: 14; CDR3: CASSYSSGNQPQHF; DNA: TGTGCCAGCAGTTACTCATCCGGGAATCAGCCCCAGCATTTT
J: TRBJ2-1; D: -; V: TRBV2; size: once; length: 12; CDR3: CASSGSQHEQFF; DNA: TGTGCCAGCAGTGGGAGTCAACATGAGCAGTTCTTC
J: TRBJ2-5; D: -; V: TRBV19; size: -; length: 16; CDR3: CASSPYRESFQETQYF; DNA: TGTGCCAGTAGCCCATACAGGGAATCGTTCCAAGAGACCCAGTACTTC